Listed here are 20 T cell receptor beta chains from one sample, sequenced in a study of OX40 agonist ivuxolimab in advanced cancers. Clones were sequenced by immunoSEQ multiplex PCR, and TCRdb holds only the in-frame ones, with some missing. Of over 80,000 clones listed, roughly 91% are singletons. The sample was CD4+ or CD8+ T cells sorted from blood, taken in a trial of the OX40 agonist ivuxolimab. These receptors were collected from an adult with an advanced solid tumor such as melanoma, head and neck, liver or kidney cancer.

This rearrangement joins TRBV15 to TRBJ1-4, with a possible D match to TRBD1 (5 bases). The CDR3 is made up of 15 amino acids. Deletions cut 1 base from V and 5 bases from J, with 11 bases between. Germline CDR1 and CDR2: LNHNV and YYDKDF (reference sequence). CDR3: CATSRVGGVNEKLFF. For the CDR3, the DNA is TGTGCCACCAGCAGAGTAGGAGGGGTGAATGAAAAACTGTTTTTT.

This chain links TRBV14 with TRBJ2-2; tentative D call: TRBD1 (6 bases). Trimming left V 2 bases short and J 4 bases short, with 8 bases between. Per the germline V gene, CDR1 is SGHDN and CDR2 is FVKESK. The CDR3 is made up of 14 amino acids. CDR3 protein: CASSQRTATGELFF. The CDR3 DNA is TGTGCCAGCAGCCAAAGGACAGCCACCGGGGAGCTGTTTTTT.

The gene calls are TRBV7-7 and TRBJ2-1, with 9 bases aligning to TRBD2. The CDR3 contains 16 residues. The trim removed 8 bases at V and 8 bases at J, leaving 16 bases unmatched. The germline CDR1 and CDR2 sequences are SSHAT and FNYEAQ (reference sequence). CDR3 bases: TGTGCCAGCTACCTCCAGGGCGGGAGGGCCCTCTATGAGCAGTTCTTC. This translates into CASYLQGGRALYEQFF.

CDR3 DNA sequence: TGTGCCAGCAGCAAGAGGCTGGGTCCGTACGAGCAGTACTTC. Protein product: CASSKRLGPYEQYF. V and J are TRBV5-4 and TRBJ2-7; D uncertain. Trimming shortened V by 4 bases and J by 4 bases, and 15 bases separated the two germline ends. Germline-derived CDR1 and CDR2 are SGHNT and YYREEE (reference sequence). This CDR3 is built from 14 residues.

The chain carries TRBV29-1 and TRBJ1-1; TRBD1 is a possible D gene (5 bases). Trimming removed 4 bases from V and 4 bases from J, with 7 bases in between. Looked up from germline, CDR1 is SQVTM and CDR2 is ANQGSEA. The CDR3 consists of 11 residues. The CDR3: CSVARVTEAFF. The CDR3 nucleotides are TGCAGCGTTGCCAGGGTCACTGAAGCTTTCTTT. The whole variable domain, filled in from reference TRBV29-1 and TRBJ1-1, reads SAVISQKPSRDICQRGTSLTIQCQVDSQVTMMFWYRQQPGQSLTLIATANQGSEATYESGFVIDKFPISRPNLTFSTLTVSNMSPEDSSIYLCSVARVTEAFFGQGTRLTVV.

The V call is TRBV27, the J call TRBJ2-2, with 10 bases lining up with TRBD2. The ends lost 6 bases at V and 7 bases at J; junction bases unmatched: 8. CDR1 and CDR2 (germline): MNHEY, SMNVEV (reference sequence). The CDR3 is 15 residues long. CDR3 loop: CASSHSGRAGGELFF. CDR3 DNA sequence: TGTGCCAGCAGCCACAGCGGGAGGGCCGGCGGGGAGCTGTTTTTT.

The chain couples TRBV28 to TRBJ1-1, with TRBD1 as a possible D gene (6 bases). Trimming left V 1 base short and J 5 bases short, with 14 bases between. Per germline, CDR1 MDHEN and CDR2 SYDVKM. CDR3 length: 15 amino acids. CDR3 coding DNA: TGTGCCAGCAGTTTATCTTCGGGGGGCAGGACTGAAGCTTTCTTT. Translated, it gives CASSLSSGGRTEAFF.

The genes are TRBV7-9 and TRBJ2-2, with 7 nucleotides matching TRBD1. CDR3 length: 13 amino acids. The germline V gene encodes CDR1 SEHNR and CDR2 FQNEAQ (reference sequence). V lost 10 bases to trimming and J lost 7 bases; unmatched junction nucleotides: 9. CDR3 bases: TGTGCCACCCAAGACAGGGCCGACGGGGAGCTGTTTTTT. Protein: CATQDRADGELFF. Combining the CDR3 with reference TRBV7-9 and TRBJ2-2 gives the whole variable domain DTGVSQNPRHKITKRGQNVTFRCDPISEHNRLYWYRQTLGQGPEFLTYFQNEAQLEKSRLLSDRFSAERPKGSFSTLEIQRTEQGDSAMYLCATQDRADGELFFGEGSRLTVL.

The CDR3 loop is CASVGLLGYTF. In DNA, the CDR3 is TGTGCCAGCGTCGGATTACTTGGCTACACCTTC. V gene TRBV6-5 combines with J gene TRBJ1-2; D not certain. This CDR3 spans 11 amino acids. Trimming stripped 8 bases from V and 7 bases from J, with 11 bases between. The germline CDR1 and CDR2 sequences are MNHEY and SVGAGI.

In its sample, this clone was seen once. The V and J genes are TRBV7-2 and TRBJ2-5, with TRBD2 matching 12 bases. CDR3 length: 18 amino acids. Per the germline V gene, CDR1 is SGHTA and CDR2 is FQGNSA. Trimming at V came to 2 bases and at J to 2 bases, leaving 9 bases not matched to a gene. The CDR3 loop reads CASSLFGGTSGLQETQYF. The CDR3 DNA reads TGTGCCAGCAGCTTATTTGGTGGGACTAGCGGGTTACAAGAGACCCAGTACTTC.

The chain uses TRBV6-1 and TRBJ2-5, with D perhaps given as TRBD1 or TRBD2 (5 bases each). The CDR3 spans 15 residues. Germline-derived CDR1 and CDR2 are MNHNS and SASEGT. V dropped 2 bases and J dropped 3 bases, with 13 bases sitting between them. In DNA, the CDR3 is TGTGCCAGCAGTGAACCCCTCAGAGGGGAAGAGACCCAGTACTTC. Encoded protein: CASSEPLRGEETQYF.

For the CDR3, the DNA is TGCAGCGTCAGTACAGGGAGATCCTACGAGCAGTACTTC. The encoded protein is CSVSTGRSYEQYF. The chain uses TRBV29-1 and TRBJ2-7; D might be TRBD1 (6 bases). This CDR3 contains 13 residues. Per the germline V gene, CDR1 is SQVTM and CDR2 is ANQGSEA. V dropped 6 bases and J dropped 1 base, with 13 bases sitting between them.

The chain recombines TRBV5-2 with TRBJ1-2; TRBD1 is taken as the D call from the table, unchecked against the DNA. TRBV5-2 is deemed a pseudogene. The CDR3 has 14 amino acids. The CDR3 DNA sequence: TGTGCCAGCAGTCCCGACAGGGAGTGGTATGGCTACACCTTC. It yields the protein CASSPDREWYGYTF.

V and J are TRBV7-2 and TRBJ2-2; the match to TRBD2 covers 8 bases. This CDR3 has 15 amino acids. The V gene's germline CDR1 is SGHTA and CDR2 FQGNSA. V trimming: 3 bases; J trimming: 0 bases; junction bases outside the gene matches: 0. The CDR3 here is CASSLGLANTGELFF. DNA of the CDR3: TGTGCCAGCAGCTTGGGACTAGCGAACACCGGGGAGCTGTTTTTT.

V and J are TRBV7-2 and TRBJ1-3, with D maybe TRBD1 (6 bases). There are 16 residues in the CDR3. The V gene lost 5 bases and the J gene lost 4 bases, with 18 bases spanning the gap. Germline V gene data show CDR1 as SGHTA and CDR2 as FQGNSA. CDR3 in DNA: TGTGCCAGCAGCCCCGTCTGGGGGGCGCGGGGAAACACCATATATTTT. Amino acids: CASSPVWGARGNTIYF.

V gene TRBV18 combines with J gene TRBJ1-4; 7 bases agree with TRBD1. After removal of 3 bases from V and 2 bases from J, the junction contained 9 bases not matched to a gene. This CDR3 spans 17 amino acids. In germline, CDR1 is KGHSH, CDR2 LQKENI. The CDR3 loop reads CASSPSTGITTNEKLFF. The CDR3 DNA reads TGTGCCAGCTCACCTTCGACAGGGATTACGACTAATGAAAAACTGTTTTTT.

This clone is a singleton in its sample. The rearrangement uses TRBV19 and TRBJ2-2, with D perhaps TRBD1 or TRBD2 (6 bases each). Germline V gene lookup returns CDR1 LNHDA and CDR2 SQIVND (reference sequence). The germline V and J ends were trimmed by 6 bases and 2 bases, with 13 bases remaining between them. This CDR3 comprises 15 residues. The CDR3 loop reads CASRRTGGNTGELFF. CDR3 DNA: TGTGCCAGTAGACGAACCGGGGGCAACACCGGGGAGCTGTTTTTT.

This clone was counted a single time. The chain is built from TRBV10-2 and TRBJ2-7, with D perhaps matching TRBD2 (6 bases). Germline V gene lookup returns CDR1 WSHSY and CDR2 SAAADI. Trimming stripped 6 bases from V and 2 bases from J, with 14 bases between. CDR3 length equals 14 residues. CDR3 region: CASRVAVMAYEQYF. The CDR3 nucleotides read TGCGCCAGCAGGGTAGCGGTGATGGCCTACGAGCAGTACTTC.

CDR3 sequence: CASSPSAANTGELFF. CDR3 sequence (DNA): TGTGCCAGCAGCCCATCAGCGGCGAACACCGGGGAGCTGTTTTTT. The chain is built from TRBV7-6 and TRBJ2-2; a weak D match, TRBD2 (5 bases). The CDR3 contains 15 residues. Germline CDR1 and CDR2: SGHVS and FNYEAQ. The V end was cut by 5 bases, the J end by 0 bases, with 10 bases between.

Only one count was recorded for this clone. The gene calls are TRBV6-1 and TRBJ2-1; the D call may be TRBD1 or TRBD2 (5 bases each). Germline-derived CDR1 and CDR2 are MNHNS and SASEGT. This CDR3 has 14 amino acids. V lost 5 bases to trimming and J lost 8 bases, with 16 bases between them. CDR3 protein: CASSPSWGYYEQFF. CDR3 in DNA: TGTGCCAGCAGTCCCAGCTGGGGGTACTATGAGCAGTTCTTC.